The source of this T cell receptor (beta chain) is a study of cytomegalovirus exposure and HLA in healthy donors (dated by TCRdb to about 2017). Background on the whole study: In an earlier analysis of 587 of the donors, about 260 Gb of sequence data and 120 million or so unique TCR beta sequences from roughly 180 million T cells were reported. Roughly 300 gigabases of sequencing data and 70 million to 100 million unique TCR sequences made up an early release that covered 500 to 700 HLA-typed donors. Of the approximately 400 genotyped donors, around 81% fell in the genetic ancestry cluster associated with self-reported Caucasian donors. The study was designed to test whether signatures of past pathogen exposure could be identified by cataloging public T cell receptors. The study profiled the T cell repertoires of hundreds of subjects by immunosequencing and related them to cytomegalovirus serostatus. Along with the approximately 700-subject first cohort, a separate validation cohort of some 130 different subjects was used. To predict cytomegalovirus infection status, the study combined high-throughput TCR immunosequencing, statistical association of individual TCRs with disease status, and machine learning. A later analysis re-analyzed previously published TCR beta repertoires from 660 or so donors and added high-resolution HLA genotyping to study TCR occurrence patterns. In the later analysis, no new phenotypic data were used to find candidate immune exposures; instead, reliance was placed on TCR beta sequences and their occurrence across donors. An earlier analysis of 587 of the donors applied high-throughput TCR beta sequencing to assess whether each TCR beta V gene segment acted as functional or pseudogenic. Alongside the repertoire data, information on donor age, sex, ethnicity and CMV serostatus was compiled. A later genetic analysis used genome-wide SNP genotypes for about three fifths of the roughly 700 donors, treating that subset as a discovery cohort. All discovery cohort repertoires had been generated using a single sequencing platform. HLA typing included class I and class II loci at four-digit resolution. Typing coverage differed by locus: A, B, C, DRB1 and DQB1 were typed in roughly 620-640 donors, DQA1 in 522, DPA1 in 600 to 610, and DPB1 in 472. Roughly five DR-DQ haplotypes were handled as single units for association and clustering because linkage in the cohort was strong. Among almost 400 genotyped donors of the cohort, an average of around 240,000 unique TCR beta nucleotide sequences were sequenced per donor, roughly 20% of them non-productive.

The cohort comprised around 700 healthy bone marrow donors. All cohort members were sampled while nominally healthy, although unrecorded immune exposures were likely present. The donor was CMV seronegative and belonged to the group of 380 or so seronegative cohort members. Each donor provided a peripheral blood sample, and peripheral blood mononuclear cells were used for TCR beta sequencing. Genomic DNA was extracted from the blood cell samples with the Qiagen DNeasy Blood Extraction Kit. The library was made by the immunoSEQ multiplex PCR assay. For the multiplex PCR, a mixture combining 60 forward primers for TCR Vbeta segments and 13 reverse primers for TCR Jbeta segments was used. The CDR3 region of rearranged TCR beta genes was amplified from genomic DNA with a multiplex PCR assay. The Illumina HiSeq System was used to sequence the amplified TCR beta libraries as 87-base-pair reads. The authors' analysis ran thus. In a later analysis, some 80 million unique TCR beta chains were counted across the 500 to 850 repertoires, and roughly 11 million of these chains were shared by at least two donors. Raw reads were error-corrected and collapsed into unique sequences by a nearest-neighbor algorithm in which closely related sequences were merged to remove PCR and sequencing errors. V, D and J gene segments were assigned by aligning CDR3 sequences to IMGT reference sequences. For a sequence to be retained, at least a six-nucleotide match to both a V gene segment and a J gene segment was required. A rearrangement was called productive if the CDR3 had no stop codons and remained in frame with V and J, and every other rearrangement was called non-productive. CDR3 was defined according to IMGT convention as the region running from the second conserved V-encoded cysteine to the conserved J-encoded phenylalanine. The earlier analysis of 587 of the donors excluded any sequence lacking an unambiguous match to a single V gene segment. In an earlier analysis of around 590 of the donors, a V segment was called functional when productive rearrangements were above 56.7%, and segregating when the standard deviation between donors exceeded 5%. A statistical classification framework was built to diagnose cytomegalovirus status from the catalog of TCR beta chain sequences. In a later analysis, TCR nucleotide sequences were compared against IMGT/GENE-DB human TR gene sequences so that V and J genes could be assigned. Using the TCRdist pipeline, a later analysis assigned CDR3 sequences along with most-parsimonious VDJ recombination scenarios. In a later analysis, every TCR beta chain was defined by the combination of its CDR3 amino acid sequence and its V-gene family, and reads without a unique V-gene family were dropped. As a way to deal with suspected cross-contamination and a sequencing artifact, a later analysis dropped approximately 590 nucleotide sequences that were highly shared and had low generation probability. A later analysis calculated a clonal expansion index for each public chain from normalized within-repertoire ranks of inferred template counts. In a later analysis, generation probabilities were computed using a VDJ recombination model fitted to out-of-frame rearrangements, and the results were checked against IGoR. In a later analysis, TCR-TCR, TCR-HLA and TCR-CMV co-occurrence was scored with hypergeometric tests, and a repertoire-size bias correction was applied to TCR pairs. A later analysis estimated false discovery rates by permuting HLA or CMV assignments 20 times. In a later analysis, co-occurring TCRs were grouped using DBSCAN, with TCRdist sequence similarity added in when clustering inside HLA-allele-positive subsets. Co-occurrence clustering excluded repertoires with fewer than 30,000 or more than 120,000 public chains, plus five with anomalous nucleotide sharing. TCRdb stores this immuneACCESS table with in-frame sequences only. Part of the clones is absent; in the studies checked, under half of the shortfall reflects unresolved V genes, and no reason is known for the rest. The DNA was the basis for D and trimming; V, J and clone size are from that table. The sample has 150,000 to 200,000 clones on record, about 83% of them singletons. The ten largest clonotypes hold approximately 2.6% of the sample.

To note about this clone: The antigen it recognizes is unknown. Germline and junction disagree at one end, which may indicate a read error.

The paper as a whole reports these results and caveats: In an earlier analysis of more than 500 of the donors, most TCR beta V segments appeared in productive rearrangements about 87% or about 30% of the time, broadly matching IMGT annotations. A few of the identified cytomegalovirus-associated TCR beta chains were confirmed in vitro to be specific for cytomegalovirus antigens. In both the original and validation cohorts, the classifier was reported to diagnose cytomegalovirus status with high specificity and sensitivity. In a later analysis, most CMV-associated TCR beta chains were found to appear HLA-restricted, with HLA associations seemingly driven largely by CMV exposure. The authors suggested that the approach could potentially be generalized to other disease states and immunological phenotypes. Presence/absence analyses assumed roughly uniform sequencing depth across donors, an assumption that may not hold. The study gave a list of about 170 TCR beta chains associated with cytomegalovirus. A further reported finding was that TCR beta sequences accurately predicted the HLA-A and HLA-B alleles for most subjects in the first cohort. A later genetic analysis associated a missense DCLRE1C variant with V-gene and J-gene trimming of TCR beta chains, and an independent cohort replicated the association. While some public TCRs were present in many individuals, most TCR sequences turned up only very rarely across donors. The only immune exposure information available for the cohort was CMV serostatus. Linkage disequilibrium might explain the correlated functional status among segregating V segments, but an unknown experimental factor could not be ruled out. Because the 87-base-pair reads could not distinguish some IMGT-functional V segments, including TRBV6-2 and TRBV6-3, those segments were excluded. A later analysis found that HLA-associated TCR beta chains were more clonally expanded and had lower generation probabilities than equally common non-associated chains. Because counts were too low, approximately 15 rarely observed V segments, including chromosome 9 orphons, were excluded from the earlier analysis of 587 of the donors. At a false discovery rate of 0.05, a later analysis linked 15,000 to 20,000 TCR beta sequences to specific HLA alleles. Compared with the approximately 600-donor mean, donors in an Asian-associated ancestry cluster had fewer N-insertions in productive TCRs, according to a later genetic analysis. When HLA alleles, especially DR and DQ, strongly co-occurred, TCR associations were difficult to assign to individual alleles. HLA typing was unavailable for some donors at each locus, so association tests used only the typed subset. According to a later analysis, parvovirus B19, influenza, CMV and Epstein-Barr virus appeared linked to several top co-occurrence clusters. According to a later analysis, TCR association rates differed among HLA loci, with DRB1 alleles showing the most associated TCRs and HLA-C alleles showing the fewest. A cluster of highly shared sequence variants was judged likely to represent a technical artifact of the sequencing pipeline. Only TCR beta chains were sequenced in this cohort, and the absence of alpha or paired-chain data limited detectable features.

CDR1 and CDR2 (MNHEY, SMNVEV) derive from the germline V gene (reference sequence). CDR3 length: 15 amino acids, cysteine to phenylalanine. Here the CDR3 DNA is all that survives: 45 bases in frame from base 1. Sequencing was performed on PBMCs. The chain employs TRBV27 and TRBJ2-3; perhaps TRBD1 is the D gene, with 6 bases matching. The receptor comes from a female donor in good health and CMV-seronegative. The CDR3 has the sequence CAGSPLPRGPDTQYF. Here is the DNA: TGTGCCGGCAGTCCTCTCCCCAGGGGCCCAGATACGCAGTATTTT.